These 9 T cell receptor beta chains were all obtained from the same sample, sequenced in a study of cytomegalovirus exposure and HLA in healthy donors. The protocol was immunoSEQ multiplex PCR, while the TCRdb copy is restricted to in-frame clones and leaves out a portion. The table includes approximately 170,000 clones, about 85% detected once. Sequencing was done on a sample of PBMCs. Receptors originate from a young man in good health and CMV-seropositive.

The V call is TRBV29-1, the J call TRBJ1-1; TRBD1 aligns across 10 bases. Trimming cost V 7 bases and J 1 base; bases outside gene matches: 3. The CDR3 loop spans 13 amino acids. Germline-derived CDR1 and CDR2 are SQVTM and ANQGSEA. CDR3 loop: CSARTGGNTEAFF. Written as DNA, the CDR3 is TGCAGCGCAAGGACAGGGGGGAACACTGAAGCTTTCTTT.

This chain joins TRBV6-5 and TRBJ2-1; 7 bases are shared with TRBD1. Trimming at V came to 3 bases and at J to 6 bases, leaving 8 bases not matched to a gene. The length of the CDR3 is 15 residues. From germline, CDR1 is MNHEY and CDR2 SVGAGI. CDR3 sequence (DNA): TGTGCCAGCAGTTATCAGACAGGGCCGACCAATGAGCAGTTCTTC. The encoded protein is CASSYQTGPTNEQFF.

J is TRBJ2-5 and V is TRBV27, with D possibly matching TRBD2 (6 bases). The CDR3 sequence is 14 residues long. CDR1 is MNHEY and CDR2 is SMNVEV in the germline V gene (reference sequence). Trimming shortened V by 6 bases and J by 4 bases, and 15 bases separated the two germline ends. CDR3 sequence (DNA): TGTGCCAGCAGCGACCTGCGGGGCAGAGAGACCCAGTACTTC. This sequence encodes CASSDLRGRETQYF.

This chain connects TRBV4-2 to TRBJ2-7; maybe TRBD2 (5 bases). CDR1 is LGHNA and CDR2 is YNFKEQ in the germline V gene. The length of the CDR3 is 15 residues. The V end lost 0 bases, the J end lost 6 bases, and 15 bases lay between the germline ends. The CDR3 DNA sequence: TGTGCCAGCAGCCAAGACTGGCCCGGTGAGGGCGAGCAGTACTTC. This sequence encodes CASSQDWPGEGEQYF.

This CDR3 reads CASSRTGGSTDTQYF. DNA of the CDR3: TGTGCCAGCAGTCGGACTGGCGGAAGCACAGATACGCAGTATTTT. The chain is built from TRBV6-5 and TRBJ2-3, with D tentatively TRBD2 (5 bases). Germline CDR1 is MNHEY and CDR2 is SVGAGI. The germline V and J ends were trimmed by 5 bases and 0 bases, with 12 bases remaining between them. The CDR3 runs 15 residues.

The chain employs TRBV15 and TRBJ1-1; D is possibly TRBD1 (5 bases). This CDR3 comprises 17 residues. Germline V gene sequence: CDR1 LNHNV, CDR2 YYDKDF (reference sequence). V gave up 7 bases and J gave up 0 bases, with 21 bases separating them. CDR3 nucleotides: TGTGCCACCACGCCCGCACCGGCAGGGTATGTGAACACTGAAGCTTTCTTT. The encoded protein is CATTPAPAGYVNTEAFF.

V is TRBV4-1 and J is TRBJ2-5, with D unclear. Germline V gene data show CDR1 as MGHRA and CDR2 as YSYEKL. V shed 1 base and J shed 2 bases, with 8 bases lying between them. The CDR3 extends over 14 amino acids. The CDR3 DNA is TGCGCCAGCAGCCAAGTTTACGGGCAAGAGACCCAGTACTTC. Its protein product is CASSQVYGQETQYF.

V and J are TRBV30 and TRBJ2-3; D possibly corresponds to TRBD2 (6 bases). The CDR3 is made up of 16 amino acids. Trimming stripped 3 bases from V and 5 bases from J, with 21 bases between. CDR1 is GTSNPN and CDR2 is SVGIG in the germline V gene (reference sequence). In DNA, the CDR3 is TGTGCCTGGAGCCACCCAGTATCCGGGGAGGTAGATACGCAGTATTTT. Protein: CAWSHPVSGEVDTQYF.

This chain connects TRBV27 to TRBJ1-1; TRBD1 agrees at 9 bases. The CDR3 length is 15 residues. The germline gives CDR1 MNHEY, CDR2 SMNVEV (reference sequence). The J segment lost 5 bases and the V segment lost 2 bases, leaving 6 bases of the junction unmatched. CDR3 residues: CASSLTTGGRTEAFF. In nucleotides, the CDR3 is TGTGCCAGCAGTTTAACGACAGGGGGAAGAACTGAAGCTTTCTTT.